This T cell receptor (beta chain) comes out of a study of T cell changes during pregnancy in multiple sclerosis. Data came from immunoSEQ multiplex PCR; TCRdb stores just in-frame clones and leaves some out. The table lists about 67,000 clones, 80% to 90% of them singletons. The sample consisted of peripheral blood, taken in the first trimester of pregnancy. This TCR was recovered from a female donor with multiple sclerosis, enrolled in a pregnancy study.

For the CDR3, the DNA is TGCGCCAGCAGCCAAGTCCGGAACACTGAAGCTTTCTTT. The encoded protein is CASSQVRNTEAFF. The rearrangement links TRBV4-3 to TRBJ1-1; no reliable D call. Trimming stripped 1 base from V and 1 base from J, with 4 bases between. The CDR3 runs to 13 residues. The germline CDR1 and CDR2 sequences are LGHNA and YSLEER.